This T cell receptor beta chain was sequenced for a study of T-cell reconstitution after alpha-beta-depleted transplantation in children. Notes on the study in general: A year had passed since transplant, and T-cell counts and diversity by then came mostly from newly produced T cells. About two months after transplant, alpha-beta T cells reportedly came from several hundred expanded graft clones. The origin of high day-60 TCRbeta diversity in some patients lay in surviving recipient T cells and thymic progenitors.

This clonotype was counted a few times. The target antigen is unknown. Using unique molecular identifiers, the investigators prepared the TCRbeta library. Using its own MiXCR run on the PCR reads, TCRdb lists one record per CDR3 protein. The table lists hundreds of thousands of distinct CDR3 sequences, approximately 15% of them singletons. This specimen consisted of PBMCs, mostly from graft donor cells, obtained 360 days after TCRalphabeta/CD19-depleted stem cell transplant. The receptor comes from a male patient younger than 18 who had a stem cell transplant for acute lymphoblastic leukemia, so the T cells may come from the graft donor.

The CDR3 loop reads CASSKGQLRDTGELFF. CDR3 DNA: TGCGCCAGCAGCAAGGGACAGTTACGCGACACCGGGGAGCTGTTTTTT. V gene TRBV5-1 combines with J gene TRBJ2-2; 7 nucleotides agree with TRBD1. Unmatched junction bases numbered 9, after V lost 4 bases and J lost 3 bases. CDR1 is SGHRS, CDR2 YFSETQ, per germline. The CDR3 loop spans 16 amino acids.